What follows is one T cell receptor beta chain and its context. This record comes from a study of T cells expressing NK-cell markers. The CDR3 runs to 17 residues. Germline V gene sequence: CDR1 DFQATT, CDR2 SNEGSKA (reference sequence). 5'RACE template switching built TCR beta cDNA with unique molecular identifiers. TCRdb reprocessed the 5' RACE reads, keeping one entry per CDR3 protein, no DNA. The specimen's table records about 430,000 distinct CDR3 sequences. Sequencing was done on a sample of blood T cells: a sorted CD56 or NKG2C T cell subset, CD4+ or CD8+ T cells, or bulk PBMC T cells (not recorded which). The receptor was derived from a woman in her 50s in good health. V is TRBV20-1 and J is TRBJ2-3; absent DNA, TCRdb's TRBD2 call cannot be checked. CDR3 region: CSARDRASGRIADTQYF.